The sequence of this T cell receptor beta chain was determined in a study of radiotherapy plus CTLA-4 blockade in lung cancer. Focal radiation with ipilimumab CTLA-4 blockade was given to patients with chemo-refractory metastatic non-small-cell lung cancer. With 0 bases removed from V and 3 bases from J, the gap between germline ends came to 9 bases. CDR1 and CDR2 (germline): SGDLS, YYNGEE. This CDR3 is 14 amino acids long. The data were produced by immunoSEQ multiplex PCR, yet TCRdb's version contains in-frame clones alone and is incomplete. The sample has about 59,000 clones, approximately 67% seen once; the top ten hold roughly 8.7%.

The chain is built from TRBV9 and TRBJ2-5, with D maybe TRBD2 (5 bases). The receptor was derived from a human donor with non-small cell lung cancer whose response to radiotherapy plus ipilimumab could not be evaluated. This material consisted of peripheral blood, taken from a patient treated with radiotherapy plus ipilimumab. CDR3 loop: CASSVGQAEETQYF. CDR3 nucleotides: TGTGCCAGCAGCGTAGGTCAAGCGGAAGAGACCCAGTACTTC.